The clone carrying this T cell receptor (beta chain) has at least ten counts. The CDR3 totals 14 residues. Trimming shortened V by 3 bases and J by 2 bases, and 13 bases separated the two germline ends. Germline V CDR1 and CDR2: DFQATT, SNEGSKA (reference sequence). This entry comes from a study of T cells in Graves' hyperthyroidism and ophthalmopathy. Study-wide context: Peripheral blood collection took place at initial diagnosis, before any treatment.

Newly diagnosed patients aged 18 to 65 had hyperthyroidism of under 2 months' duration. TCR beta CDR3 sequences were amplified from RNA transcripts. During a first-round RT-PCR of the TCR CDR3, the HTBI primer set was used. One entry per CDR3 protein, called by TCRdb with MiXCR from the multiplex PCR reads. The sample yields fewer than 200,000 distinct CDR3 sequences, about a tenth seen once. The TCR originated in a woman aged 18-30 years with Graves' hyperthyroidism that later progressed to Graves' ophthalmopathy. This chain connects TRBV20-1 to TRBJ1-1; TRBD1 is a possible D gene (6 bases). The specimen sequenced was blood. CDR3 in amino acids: CSASLSGANTEAFF. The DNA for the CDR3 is TGCAGTGCTAGCCTGTCAGGGGCCAACACTGAAGCTTTCTTT.